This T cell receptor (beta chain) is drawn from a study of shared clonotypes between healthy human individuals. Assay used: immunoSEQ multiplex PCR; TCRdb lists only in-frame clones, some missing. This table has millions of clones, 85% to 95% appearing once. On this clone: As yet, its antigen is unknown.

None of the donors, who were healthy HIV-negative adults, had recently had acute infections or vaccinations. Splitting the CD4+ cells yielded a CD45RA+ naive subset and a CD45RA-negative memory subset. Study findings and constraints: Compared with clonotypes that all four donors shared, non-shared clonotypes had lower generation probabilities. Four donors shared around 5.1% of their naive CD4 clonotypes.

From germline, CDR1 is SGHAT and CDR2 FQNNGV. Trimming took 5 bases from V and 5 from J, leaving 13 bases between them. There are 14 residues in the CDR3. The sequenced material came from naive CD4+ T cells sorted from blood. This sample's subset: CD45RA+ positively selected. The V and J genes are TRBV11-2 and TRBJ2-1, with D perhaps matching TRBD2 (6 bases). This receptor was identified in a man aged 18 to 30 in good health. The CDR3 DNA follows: TGTGCCAGCAGCATTGGACTACTAAACAATGAGCAGTTCTTC. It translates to CASSIGLLNNEQFF.